Below, one T cell receptor beta chain is given with its context. What it binds is unknown. These data belong to a study of cytomegalovirus exposure and HLA in healthy donors. Study conclusions and caveats: For most TCR sequences rarity was the rule, although some public TCRs occurred in many donors.

The PCR made use of 60 Vbeta and 13 Jbeta primers. Clones were read by immunoSEQ multiplex PCR, and TCRdb kept only the in-frame ones, dropping some. This table has 95,000 to 100,000 clones, roughly 74% appearing once. Germline V gene lookup returns CDR1 MGHRA and CDR2 YSYEKL. Trimming left V 1 base short and J 0 bases short, with 13 bases between. The CDR3 consists of 17 residues. This chain connects TRBV4-1 to TRBJ2-4; TRBD1 might be the D (6 bases). This sequence originates from a woman between 40 and 50 years old in good health and CMV-seronegative. Sequencing was performed on PBMCs. The chain's CDR3 is CASSQAGDRLAKNIQYF. The CDR3 DNA is TGCGCCAGCAGCCAAGCTGGCGACAGGCTAGCCAAAAACATTCAGTACTTC.